The 5 T cell receptor beta chains listed next were all sequenced from one sample in a study of response to subunit inactivated influenza vaccine. TCRdb fed the RT-PCR reads into MiXCR, producing one record per CDR3 protein. The data hold approximately 500,000 distinct CDR3 sequences, with under 15% observed a single time. This specimen was PBMCs from blood, taken 40 to 50 days after vaccination. Receptor source: a man aged 50-60 years who received an inactivated influenza vaccine.

As DNA, the CDR3 is TGTGCCAGCAGCCGCTTACAGGGATTTAGCAATCAGCCCCAGCATTTT. Protein product: CASSRLQGFSNQPQHF. The V call is TRBV7-2, the J call TRBJ1-5; D is possibly TRBD1 (6 bases). Germline V gene data show CDR1 as SGHTA and CDR2 as FQGNSA. V was pared by 5 bases and J by 0 bases, with 14 bases between. This CDR3 is 16 amino acids long.

This clonotype has only a few counts. The V gene is TRBV11-2, the J gene TRBJ1-2; 8 bases are a match to TRBD1. The CDR3 runs to 13 residues. J lost 5 bases, V lost 6 bases, and 5 bases had no gene match. Germline loops: CDR1 SGHAT, CDR2 FQNNGV. Here the CDR3 DNA reads TGTGCCAGCAGTCCAGGGGGCAAATATGGCTACACCTTC. This gives the protein CASSPGGKYGYTF.

V and J are TRBV12-3 or TRBV12-4 and TRBJ2-5, with D tentatively TRBD2 (5 bases). The CDR3 runs to 15 residues. V shed 3 bases and J shed 1 base, with 12 bases lying between them. The CDR3 nucleotides are TGTGCCAGCAGTTTTGGCGGGTCAATCCAAGAGACCCAGTACTTC. This codes for CASSFGGSIQETQYF.

The genes are TRBV5-1 and TRBJ2-3; 10 bases align to TRBD2. Germline V gene lookup returns CDR1 SGHRS and CDR2 YFSETQ. The V segment lost 4 bases and the J segment 8 bases; nucleotides outside the gene matches: 10. CDR3 length: 15 residues. CDR3 DNA: TGCGCCAGCAGCCGTCCGGGACTAGCGTTGGCTACGCAGTATTTT. It translates to CASSRPGLALATQYF.

This clonotype was seen only a few times. CDR3 sequence: CASSASGGPGEQYF. The CDR3 DNA sequence: TGCGCCAGCAGCGCGTCAGGGGGACCCGGAGAGCAGTACTTC. This chain links TRBV5-1 with TRBJ2-7, with 7 bases fitting TRBD1. Germline loops: CDR1 SGHRS, CDR2 YFSETQ. The J segment lost 7 bases and the V segment lost 4 bases, leaving 11 bases of the junction unmatched. This CDR3 has 14 amino acids.